This T cell receptor beta chain originates from a study of cytotoxic CD8 clonotypes in ibrutinib-treated CLL. Study-level information: Responses: approximately 24 partial, 2 complete; after median roughly 5.5 years, about 14 stayed remitted, some twelve progressed.

V lost 6 bases and J lost 4, with 10 bases in between. CDR3 length: 13 residues. Germline CDR1 and CDR2: LNHDA and SQIVND (reference sequence). Roughly 2 micrograms of genomic DNA, which was extracted from cryopreserved PBMCs, served as the material used for the TCR beta libraries. Overall study results and limits: While tracking circulating CD8+ T-cell counts, baseline clonality exceeded that of age-matched healthy donors.

About this clone: Its specificity is not known.

Investigators sought sequencing depths of between 1 in 200,000 and 1 in 1 million T cells. The method was immunoSEQ multiplex PCR; TCRdb's version includes in-frame clones alone and lacks a portion of them. The table lists about 56,000 clones, around 55% of them singletons. This specimen consisted of PBMCs, obtained after 24 months of ibrutinib treatment. The TCR originated in a human donor with chronic lymphocytic leukemia. The rearrangement joins TRBV19 to TRBJ1-5, with D possibly being TRBD1 (6 bases). The CDR3, as DNA: TGTGCCAGTAGAGGGACACCTAATCAGCCCCAGCATTTT. Translated: CASRGTPNQPQHF. The variable domain in full, completed from reference TRBV19 and TRBJ1-5, reads DGGITQSPKYLFRKEGQNVTLSCEQNLNHDAMYWYRQDPGQGLRLIYYSQIVNDFQKGDIAEGYSVSREKKESFPLTVTSAQKNPTAFYLCASRGTPNQPQHFGDGTRLSIL.